The 28 T cell receptor beta chains given below trace back to one sample, sequenced in a study of blood T cell repertoires in COVID-19. Profiled with immunoSEQ multiplex PCR; TCRdb holds only in-frame clones, not every one. This table holds under 150,000 clones, about nine tenths found once. What was sequenced was peripheral blood. The receptor source for this set is a woman aged 45-60 years with acute or convalescent COVID-19.

This sequence joins TRBV18 and TRBJ2-2, with 7 bases fitting TRBD2. Germline V gene data show CDR1 as KGHSH and CDR2 as LQKENI. The CDR3 is made up of 13 amino acids. V shed 2 bases, J shed 6 bases, and the junction held 0 bases outside the gene matches. CDR3 region: CASSPTSAGELFF. CDR3 coding DNA: TGTGCCAGCTCACCAACTAGCGCCGGGGAGCTGTTTTTT.

The V gene is TRBV7-2, the J gene TRBJ1-2; TRBD1 matches at 10 bases. This CDR3 region has 16 residues. Germline CDR1 is SGHTA and CDR2 is FQGNSA. Unmatched junction bases numbered 12, after V lost 4 bases and J lost 7 bases. CDR3 sequence: CASSSNADRGYSGYTF. Here the CDR3 DNA reads TGTGCCAGCAGCTCTAATGCGGACAGGGGGTACTCTGGCTACACCTTC.

This clone was seen a single time. This sequence joins TRBV5-4 and TRBJ2-3, with TRBD2 as a possible D gene (6 bases). Germline values: CDR1 SGHNT, CDR2 YYREEE (reference sequence). V was pared by 4 bases and J by 1 base, with 16 bases between. The CDR3 is 16 residues long. The CDR3 loop is CASSLPPGVGTDTQYF. CDR3 coding DNA: TGTGCCAGCAGCCTTCCCCCGGGGGTCGGCACAGATACGCAGTATTTT. The variable domain in full, with the rest retrieved from reference TRBV5-4 and TRBJ2-3, is ETGVTQSPTHLIKTRGQQVTLRCSSQSGHNTVSWYQQALGQGPQFIFQYYREEENGRGNFPPRFSGLQFPNYSSELNVNALELDDSALYLCASSLPPGVGTDTQYFGPGTRLTVL.

The V and J genes are TRBV28 and TRBJ1-2; 7 bases agree with TRBD1. Trimming took 5 bases from V and 7 from J; bases not matched to a gene: 13. CDR3 length: 15 amino acids. Germline CDR1 MDHEN, CDR2 SYDVKM. Written as DNA, the CDR3 is TGTGCCAGCAGTCCACAGGGGCCCGGAAGGGGTGGCTACACCTTC. Residues: CASSPQGPGRGGYTF.

This clone came up a few times. This chain uses TRBV24-1 with TRBJ2-1; 9 bases are a match to TRBD2. CDR1 KGHDR and CDR2 SFDVKD come from the germline V gene. The CDR3 has 16 amino acids. The junction had 12 bases not matched to a gene; V was cut back by 3 bases and J by 10 bases. The CDR3 region is CATSDQAGGPNGEQFF. The CDR3 DNA is TGTGCCACCAGTGATCAAGCGGGAGGCCCCAATGGAGAGCAGTTCTTC.

V gene TRBV12-3 or TRBV12-4 combines with J gene TRBJ2-3; TRBD1 matches 9 bases. Unmatched junction bases numbered 0, after V lost 3 bases and J lost 5 bases. There are 13 residues in the CDR3. The CDR3 sequence is CASSLTGGDTQYF. For the CDR3, the DNA is TGTGCCAGCAGTTTGACAGGGGGAGATACGCAGTATTTT.

This clone was observed once. This sequence joins TRBV19 and TRBJ2-1; 12 bases agree with TRBD1. CDR3 length: 16 residues. V lost 7 bases, J lost 6 bases, and 10 bases stayed unmatched. The germline V gene encodes CDR1 LNHDA and CDR2 SQIVND (reference sequence). The DNA for the CDR3 is TGTGCCAGTACGGTGATTTGGGACAGGGGGCCCAATGAGCAGTTCTTC. Its translation is CASTVIWDRGPNEQFF.

The rearrangement links TRBV19 to TRBJ2-6; D gene uncertain. The CDR3 covers 14 residues. Germline lookup yields CDR1 LNHDA and CDR2 SQIVND (reference sequence). V lost 6 bases, J lost 2 bases, and 8 bases lay in between. This chain's CDR3 is CASSRVPGANVLTF. DNA of the CDR3: TGTGCCAGTAGCCGTGTCCCTGGGGCCAACGTCCTGACTTTC.

The chain carries TRBV7-3 and TRBJ1-1; the D is unclear. CDR1 is SGHTA, CDR2 FQGTGA, per germline. With 5 bases removed from V and 1 base from J, the gap between germline ends came to 8 bases. The CDR3 is 13 amino acids. The CDR3 DNA is TGTGCCAGCAGCCGTCGGGAGAACACTGAAGCTTTCTTT. This gives the protein CASSRRENTEAFF.

The V and J genes are TRBV11-2 and TRBJ2-1; D remains unclear. The length of the CDR3 is 15 residues. The V end was cut by 7 bases, the J end by 5 bases, with 18 bases between. Germline V CDR1 and CDR2: SGHAT, FQNNGV. The CDR3 is CASNSPIPPDNEQFF. The CDR3 DNA reads as TGTGCCAGCAACAGTCCTATCCCACCCGACAATGAGCAGTTCTTC.

The CDR3 spells CATSDGASAGNSYNEQFF. The CDR3 region has the DNA TGTGCCACCAGTGATGGGGCATCGGCGGGAAACTCCTACAATGAGCAGTTCTTC. This chain links TRBV24-1 with TRBJ2-1, with a weak D call TRBD2 (6 bases). Germline CDR1 reads KGHDR; CDR2 reads SFDVKD. The V end lost 3 bases, the J end lost 0 bases, and 17 bases lay between the germline ends. This CDR3 contains 18 residues.

The chain employs TRBV29-1 and TRBJ1-2, with a weak D call TRBD1 (6 bases). CDR1 is SQVTM and CDR2 is ANQGSEA in the germline V gene. Trimming pared 4 bases from V and 1 base from J, leaving 10 bases between. The CDR3 sequence is 13 residues long. The CDR3 nucleotides are TGCAGCGTTGGTGAGGACAGTAACTATGGCTACACCTTC. Amino acid sequence: CSVGEDSNYGYTF.

The gene calls are TRBV19 and TRBJ1-2; TRBD1 matches at 8 bases. Germline V gene sequence: CDR1 LNHDA, CDR2 SQIVND (reference sequence). Trimming took 3 bases from V and 5 from J; bases not matched to a gene: 5. The CDR3 is made up of 14 amino acids. The CDR3 region is CASSIDRGRYGYTF. The CDR3 DNA reads TGTGCCAGTAGTATCGACAGGGGACGGTATGGCTACACCTTC.

The chain links TRBV5-1 to TRBJ2-5; D unresolved. The V gene lost 0 bases and the J gene lost 2 bases, with 8 bases spanning the gap. Germline V gene sequence: CDR1 SGHRS, CDR2 YFSETQ. The CDR3 consists of 14 residues. This CDR3 reads CASSLEYSQETQYF. Here the CDR3 DNA reads TGCGCCAGCAGCTTGGAGTACTCACAAGAGACCCAGTACTTC.

The rearrangement links TRBV5-4 to TRBJ1-3; D remains unclear. V was clipped by 2 bases and J by 8 bases, with 11 bases between them. Germline CDR1 SGHNT, CDR2 YYREEE (reference sequence). CDR3 length: 13 residues. As DNA, the CDR3 is TGTGCCAGCAGCTTTTGGGTTAGCGACACCATATATTTT. This encodes CASSFWVSDTIYF.

CDR3 sequence: CASSFDRGTDEQFF. The CDR3 DNA is TGTGCCAGCAGCTTCGACAGGGGAACCGATGAGCAGTTCTTC. The chain combines TRBV7-2 with TRBJ2-1, with 8 nucleotides matching TRBD1. Unmatched junction bases numbered 6, after V lost 3 bases and J lost 8 bases. CDR3 size: 14 residues. From germline, CDR1 is SGHTA and CDR2 FQGNSA.

This clone came up a few times. This rearrangement joins TRBV28 to TRBJ1-1, with a possible D match to TRBD1 (5 bases). This CDR3 contains 13 residues. Trimming shortened V by 6 bases and J by 4 bases, and 12 bases separated the two germline ends. In germline, CDR1 is MDHEN, CDR2 SYDVKM. The CDR3 DNA reads as TGTGCCAGCAGAGGGGTTAGGGGCACTGAAGCTTTCTTT. It yields the protein CASRGVRGTEAFF.

The rearrangement links TRBV5-4 to TRBJ2-1; D not resolved. The CDR3 has 15 residues. Trimming cost V 4 bases and J 2 bases, with 13 bases left between them. CDR1 is SGHNT, CDR2 YYREEE, per germline (reference sequence). The chain's CDR3 is CASSATSTAYNEQFF. CDR3 DNA sequence: TGTGCCAGCAGCGCGACTTCAACTGCCTACAATGAGCAGTTCTTC.

The chain joins TRBV4-1 to TRBJ1-6; D gene ambiguous. The V gene lost 4 bases and the J gene lost 0 bases, with 10 bases spanning the gap. This CDR3 has 16 residues. In germline, CDR1 is MGHRA, CDR2 YSYEKL. The CDR3 loop reads CASSRSFSSYNSPLHF. The DNA of the CDR3 is TGCGCCAGCAGCCGATCCTTTAGCTCCTATAATTCACCCCTCCACTTT.

The gene calls are TRBV5-8 and TRBJ2-7; TRBD2 might be the D (5 bases). The V end lost 2 bases, the J end lost 5 bases, and 11 bases lay between the germline ends. The CDR3 totals 13 residues. Germline V lookup: CDR1 SGHTS, CDR2 YDEGEE. In DNA form, the CDR3 reads TGTGCCAGCAGCTTAAGCTTGGGAGACGAGCAGTACTTC. Translation: CASSLSLGDEQYF.

This sequence joins TRBV24-1 and TRBJ1-2; weak D call: TRBD1 (5 bases). CDR3 length: 16 residues. With 1 base removed from V and 2 bases from J, the gap between germline ends came to 13 bases. Germline values: CDR1 KGHDR, CDR2 SFDVKD. This CDR3 is CATSDFKDTPNYGYTF. CDR3 sequence (DNA): TGTGCCACCAGTGATTTTAAGGACACCCCAAACTATGGCTACACCTTC.

The rearrangement links TRBV11-2 to TRBJ2-7, with 11 bases lining up with TRBD1. The V gene end was trimmed by 7 bases and the J gene end by 6 bases; junction bases not matched to a gene: 8. The germline CDR1 and CDR2 sequences are SGHAT and FQNNGV. CDR3 length: 14 amino acids. The CDR3 region is CASTPSGTGGEQYF. CDR3 coding DNA: TGTGCCAGCACCCCCTCGGGGACAGGGGGCGAGCAGTACTTC.

The count of this clone is one. The rearrangement uses TRBV18 and TRBJ2-5; maybe TRBD1 (6 bases). CDR1 is KGHSH, CDR2 LQKENI, per germline. The V end was cut by 3 bases, the J end by 5 bases, with 16 bases between. The CDR3 length is 15 residues. CDR3 DNA sequence: TGTGCCAGCTCACCTGCAATTCACAGGGAGGAGACCCAGTACTTC. Amino acid sequence: CASSPAIHREETQYF. The complete variable domain, with remaining parts taken from reference TRBV18 and TRBJ2-5, reads NAGVMQNPRHLVRRRGQEARLRCSPMKGHSHVYWYRQLPEEGLKFMVYLQKENIIDESGMPKERFSAEFPKEGPSILRIQQVVRGDSAAYFCASSPAIHREETQYFGPGTRLLVL.

The gene calls are TRBV14 and TRBJ2-2, with D perhaps TRBD1 (6 bases). V was shortened by 1 base and J by 4 bases, with 10 bases between the two germline ends. The CDR3 consists of 15 residues. The germline CDR1 and CDR2 sequences are SGHDN and FVKESK. CDR3 bases: TGTGCCAGCAGCCAAGTATCCAGGGGCACCGGGGAGCTGTTTTTT. Translated: CASSQVSRGTGELFF.

V gene TRBV19 combines with J gene TRBJ1-1, with 9 bases matching TRBD1. J was trimmed by 9 bases and V by 3 bases; bases with no gene match: 5. The CDR3 consists of 13 residues. From germline, CDR1 is LNHDA and CDR2 SQIVND (reference sequence). The CDR3 DNA is TGTGCCAGTAGTATTAGCACAGGGGGCCAAGCTTTCTTT. Protein: CASSISTGGQAFF.

This chain connects TRBV3-1 (or the pseudogene TRBV3-2) to TRBJ2-7, with a weak D call TRBD2 (6 bases). Germline V gives CDR1 LGHDT, CDR2 YNNKEL (reference sequence). Trimming took 0 bases from V and 2 from J, leaving 11 bases between them. This CDR3 region has 15 residues. This CDR3 reads CASSQDRRTTYEQYF. The CDR3 DNA sequence: TGTGCCAGCAGCCAAGATCGAAGGACTACCTACGAGCAGTACTTC.

The chain uses TRBV9 and TRBJ2-3; the D gene is possibly TRBD2 (6 bases). The CDR3 loop spans 14 amino acids. Germline CDR1 SGDLS, CDR2 YYNGEE. The ends were cut back, 4 bases at V and 6 bases at J, with 15 bases in the middle. CDR3 protein: CASSPRPGRDTQYF. The DNA for the CDR3 is TGTGCCAGCAGCCCTCGCCCGGGGAGGGATACGCAGTATTTT.

The V and J genes are TRBV4-1 and TRBJ1-2, with D unresolved. The V end was cut by 1 base, the J end by 4 bases, with 16 bases between. The CDR3 is 16 amino acids. Germline values: CDR1 MGHRA, CDR2 YSYEKL. In nucleotides, the CDR3 is TGCGCCAGCAGCCAAGTGACGGTGGGAGGGAGCTATGGCTACACCTTC. Amino acids: CASSQVTVGGSYGYTF.